This paragraph reports one T cell receptor (beta chain). No antigen is known for it. Base quality data are lacking; no much larger clone is found one base away. Per the publication, the time point label means: baseline before first vaccination. Vaccinee samples were obtained from the UK trials COV001 and COV002, which included a single-blind randomized controlled phase 2/3 trial of AZD1222 (ChAdOx1 nCoV-19) in healthy adults. For TCRbeta chain sequencing, PBMC samples from trial participants were taken at day 0 and at day 28 after the second dose. The CDR3 regions of human TCRbeta chains were analyzed by immunosequencing. The authors' analysis ran thus. TCRs in the repertoires were compared against a reference library of SARS-CoV-2-specific TCRs that had been generated with the MIRA antigen-specificity platform. Breadth was defined as the fraction of unique TCRs that were SARS-CoV-2-associated. Depth was defined as the fraction of total T cells that were SARS-CoV-2-associated. Using the MIRA data, each spike-specific TCR was assigned both to the spike region to which the TCR was reactive and to a CD4 or CD8 class. Log10-transformed breadth and depth values were compared by one-way ANOVA with Sidak's multiple comparisons tests. Imported from immuneACCESS, the table was reduced by TCRdb to in-frame sequences with V and J called. These copies leave out some clones; in studies compared against another copy, an unresolved V gene accounts for under half, and the cause of the remainder is not known. That table furnishes V, J and clone size, whereas the DNA furnished D and trimming. Counted in this sample were 160,000 or so clones; around 93% of them appeared once. In total, the top ten clones hold about 4.2% of the sample.

The sample is drawn from a study of T cell responses to AZD1222 COVID-19 vaccine listed by TCRdb under 2021. Regarding the study in general: AZD1222 recipients with second doses at about 4 weeks or about 12 weeks were pooled, because spike-specific TCR depth and breadth did not differ between schedules. A total of under 250 trial participants underwent TCR sequencing, of whom nearly 210 had received two doses of AZD1222 and around 26 had received two doses of the MenACWY control vaccine. Trial participants were enrolled by age into 18-55, 56-69 and 70-plus year subgroups, with about 150, 28 and 57 TCR-sequenced participants respectively. Results and caveats for the whole study, not just this receptor: Participants were mostly white British, with more females than males. The authors suggested clonal diversity may have been underestimated. Epitopes outside the regions mutated in the B.1.351 and B.1.1.7 variants were reportedly recognized by nearly half of the unique spike-specific TCRs. After two AZD1222 doses, spike-specific TCR breadth and depth were significantly higher than at day 0 and than in MenACWY recipients. Conclusions about previously exposed vaccinees are limited, since just five or six AZD1222 recipients were seropositive for SARS-CoV-2 at baseline. CD4 TCRs associated with the vaccine covered the entire spike protein, and the dominant responses were in regions 160-218 and 743-854. In the small 56-69-year group, the increase in depth fell short of significance, most likely because of low power. Because no samples from the day 14 peak response were available, repertoires could be characterized only after the peak T cell response.

Including the terminal cysteine and phenylalanine, the CDR3 comprises 12 residues. Only the CDR3 part of the read is kept: 36 bases, read in frame from the first base. CDR1 LGHDT and CDR2 YNNKEL are derived from the germline V gene (reference sequence). V is pared back by 1 base and J by 2 bases, with 3 bases lying between the germline termini. The sequencing used peripheral blood, collected on day 0 of AZD1222 vaccination. The source is an adult in good health. Here the chain combines TRBV3-1 (or the pseudogene TRBV3-2) and TRBJ2-7, with the D segment identity uncertain. This receptor carries the CDR3 CASSQVPYEQYF. The DNA reads TGTGCCAGCAGCCAAGTGCCCTACGAGCAGTACTTC.